This T cell receptor beta chain was captured by sequencing in a study of blood T cell repertoires in COVID-19. Study information: Samples representing acute and convalescent COVID-19 were sourced from the United States, Italy and Spain. Nucleic acid was either cDNA or gDNA, and it came from T cells, B-cell-depleted T cells, or PBMCs.

As originally analysed: Using reference gene primer amplification, nucleated cell counts were estimated. Data came from immunoSEQ multiplex PCR; TCRdb stores just in-frame clones and leaves some out. V, J and clone size were drawn from that table, and D and trimming were deduced from the DNA. The repertoire holds tens of thousands of clones, with about 90% as singletons. Germline V gene data show CDR1 as SQVTM and CDR2 as ANQGSEA. The length of the CDR3 is 15 residues. V lost 0 bases and J 7 bases, leaving 15 bases between the germline ends. This receptor was obtained from a man in his fifties with active COVID-19. The rearrangement links TRBV29-1 to TRBJ1-4, with D perhaps matching TRBD1 (5 bases). Sequencing input: peripheral blood. The CDR3 region has the DNA TGCAGCGTTGAAGAAGGACACCTCGGAAGTGAAAAACTGTTTTTT. Residues: CSVEEGHLGSEKLFF.